Listed below are T cell receptor beta chains from one sample, sequenced in a study of T cell responses to AZD1222 COVID-19 vaccine. Only in-frame clones appear in the TCRdb table, and some are missing; sequencing was by immunoSEQ multiplex PCR. The sample lists over 110,000 clones; about 92% were seen once. This specimen was peripheral blood, taken on day 0 of AZD1222 vaccination. These receptors came from an adult in good health. Both conserved end residues are part of each CDR3. The order of the fields is D gene, J gene, clone size, V gene, CDR3 length, CDR3 protein, CDR3 DNA. The D gene is left open where the match is weak. Expanded clones get a size class; other rows say once, few or many, or leave the size out.

NA,TRBJ2-3,NA,TRBV19,14,CASSIAVGTDTQYF,TGTGCCAGTAGTATTGCAGTAGGCACAGATACGCAGTATTTT
NA,TRBJ1-2,NA,TRBV4-3,15,CASSQDLTAPYGYTF,TGCGCCAGCAGCCAAGATTTAACAGCCCCCTATGGCTACACCTTC
TRBD1,TRBJ2-5,NA,TRBV6-2/TRBV6-3,14,CASSHRQGRETQYF,TGTGCCAGCAGTCATCGACAGGGACGAGAGACCCAGTACTTC
NA,TRBJ1-6,NA,TRBV3-1/TRBV3-2,15,CASTQDRGVDSPLHF,TGTGCCAGCACCCAAGATCGGGGGGTGGATTCACCCCTCCACTTT
NA,TRBJ2-7,NA,TRBV7-2,14,CASSFFGEAYEQYF,TGTGCCAGCAGCTTTTTTGGGGAGGCCTACGAGCAGTACTTC
NA,TRBJ2-1,NA,TRBV19,13,CASSKLDGNEQFF,TGTGCCAGTAGTAAGCTAGATGGCAATGAGCAGTTCTTC
NA,TRBJ2-3,NA,TRBV7-2,14,CASSLMSDADTQYF,TGTGCCAGCAGCTTAATGTCGGACGCAGATACGCAGTATTTT
NA,TRBJ1-3,NA,TRBV5-6,14,CASSDRAGRNTIYF,TGTGCCAGCAGCGATCGGGCAGGACGAAACACCATATATTTT
NA,TRBJ1-5,NA,TRBV19,14,CASSIENRDQPQHF,TGTGCCAGTAGTATAGAAAACAGGGATCAGCCCCAGCATTTT
TRBD2,TRBJ2-7,NA,TRBV3-1/TRBV3-2,15,CASSPRSGGVHEQYF,TGTGCCAGCAGCCCGCGGAGTGGGGGGGTCCACGAGCAGTACTTC
TRBD1,TRBJ2-7,few,TRBV6-5,16,CASSSPRDRGHYEQYF,TGTGCCAGCAGTTCTCCCCGGGACAGGGGACACTACGAGCAGTACTTC
NA,TRBJ1-2,NA,TRBV24-1,15,CATSVQGGQVYGYTF,TGTGCCACCAGTGTTCAAGGGGGGCAGGTCTATGGCTACACCTTC
NA,TRBJ2-1,NA,TRBV6-5,16,CASSYTPPRTYNEQFF,TGTGCCAGCAGTTACACCCCCCCCCGGACATACAATGAGCAGTTCTTC
NA,TRBJ1-1,NA,TRBV7-9,13,CASSEQGNTEAFF,TGTGCCAGCAGCGAACAGGGAAACACTGAAGCTTTCTTT
TRBD1,TRBJ2-7,NA,TRBV5-1,14,CASSPGQGAYEQYF,TGCGCCAGCAGCCCGGGACAGGGGGCCTACGAGCAGTACTTC
TRBD2,TRBJ2-1,NA,TRBV27,16,CASSPLGGRSYNEQFF,TGTGCCAGCAGTCCCCTTGGCGGGAGATCCTACAATGAGCAGTTCTTC
NA,TRBJ1-3,NA,TRBV3-1/TRBV3-2,14,CASSQGGSGNTIYF,TGTGCCAGCAGCCAAGGAGGGTCGGGAAACACCATATATTTT
NA,TRBJ2-2,NA,TRBV24-1,14,CATRGPSNTGELFF,TGTGCCACCAGGGGACCATCGAACACCGGGGAGCTGTTTTTT
TRBD1,TRBJ2-6,NA,TRBV6-2/TRBV6-3,18,CASSSSTGGNSGANVLTF,TGTGCCAGCAGTTCGTCGACAGGGGGTAACTCTGGGGCCAACGTCCTGACTTTC
TRBD1,TRBJ1-2,NA,TRBV10-3,13,CAISGQGFYGYTF,TGTGCCATCAGCGGACAGGGGTTCTATGGCTACACCTTC
TRBD1,TRBJ1-4,NA,TRBV7-6,15,CASSLGGGTVEKLFF,TGTGCCAGCAGCTTAGGGGGGGGGACAGTCGAAAAACTGTTTTTT
NA,TRBJ2-7,NA,TRBV19,15,CASSIALGSSYEQYF,TGTGCCAGTAGTATAGCACTTGGGTCCTCCTACGAGCAGTACTTC
TRBD1,TRBJ1-5,NA,TRBV19,16,CASTAGTGRSNQPQHF,TGTGCCAGTACTGCCGGGACAGGGAGGTCCAATCAGCCCCAGCATTTT
TRBD1,TRBJ2-1,NA,TRBV7-6,15,CASSDGQGARNEQFF,TGTGCCAGCAGCGACGGACAGGGGGCGCGGAATGAGCAGTTCTTC
TRBD1,TRBJ2-7,NA,TRBV3-1/TRBV3-2,15,CASSPGTGDFYEQYF,TGTGCCAGCAGCCCCGGGACAGGGGATTTCTACGAGCAGTACTTC
NA,TRBJ1-2,NA,TRBV12-3/TRBV12-4,12,CASSLGQWGYTF,TGTGCCAGCAGCCTAGGACAGTGGGGCTACACCTTC
NA,TRBJ1-2,once,TRBV14,15,CASSPETGFNYGYTF,TGTGCCAGCAGCCCTGAGACAGGATTTAACTATGGCTACACCTTC
NA,TRBJ2-2,NA,TRBV7-9,13,CASKKSGTGELFF,TGTGCCAGTAAGAAGTCAGGGACCGGGGAGCTGTTTTTT
NA,TRBJ2-3,NA,TRBV7-2,12,CASSESTPTQYF,TGTGCCAGCAGCGAATCGACTCCTACGCAGTATTTT
NA,TRBJ2-7,NA,TRBV5-6,12,CASSFLRYEQYF,TGTGCCAGCAGCTTCCTCCGGTACGAGCAGTACTTC
TRBD1,TRBJ1-2,once,TRBV2,12,CATIDRVVGYTF,TGTGCCACCATAGACAGGGTAGTGGGATACACCTTC
NA,TRBJ2-1,NA,TRBV11-2,15,CASSPGSSSYNEQFF,TGTGCCAGCAGCCCAGGGTCGAGCTCCTACAATGAGCAGTTCTTC
TRBD1,TRBJ1-2,NA,TRBV15,14,CATNPGQGYYGYTF,TGTGCCACCAACCCGGGACAGGGTTACTATGGCTACACCTTC
TRBD1,TRBJ2-2,NA,TRBV6-5,16,CASSHFRDSSTGELFF,TGTGCCAGCAGTCACTTCCGGGACAGCAGCACCGGGGAGCTGTTTTTT
NA,TRBJ2-7,NA,TRBV5-1,15,CASSFRGTELYEQYF,TGCGCCAGCAGCTTCCGCGGGACAGAGCTCTACGAGCAGTACTTC
NA,TRBJ2-1,NA,TRBV19,14,CASRTGPSYNEQFF,TGTGCCAGTAGGACGGGACCCTCCTACAATGAGCAGTTCTTC
TRBD2,TRBJ2-3,NA,TRBV9,17,CASSPRPTSGPTDTQYF,TGTGCCAGCAGCCCCCGCCCGACTAGCGGGCCGACAGATACGCAGTATTTT
NA,TRBJ2-1,NA,TRBV10-1,16,CASSEQAPWGNNEQFF,TGCGCCAGCAGTGAGCAAGCCCCTTGGGGAAACAATGAGCAGTTCTTC
NA,TRBJ1-5,NA,TRBV3-1/TRBV3-2,13,CASSQDQDQPQHF,TGTGCCAGCAGCCAAGATCAGGATCAGCCCCAGCATTTT
TRBD1,TRBJ1-4,NA,TRBV19,18,CASSRFIQSGQLGEKLFF,TGTGCCAGTAGTCGGTTCATCCAATCGGGACAGTTGGGGGAAAAACTGTTTTTT
NA,TRBJ1-1,once,TRBV2,13,CASSLEDFSEAFF,TGTGCCAGCAGCCTCGAGGACTTCTCTGAAGCTTTCTTT
NA,TRBJ2-2,NA,TRBV10-3,11,CACEGDGELFF,TGTGCCTGTGAAGGGGACGGGGAGCTGTTTTTT
TRBD2,TRBJ2-6,NA,TRBV7-9,15,CASSQGLAGANVLTF,TGTGCCAGCAGCCAGGGACTAGCGGGGGCCAACGTCCTGACTTTC
NA,TRBJ1-6,NA,TRBV25-1,13,CASREDIRTPLHF,TGTGCCAGCAGGGAGGACATCCGGACACCCCTCCACTTT
NA,TRBJ1-2,NA,TRBV6-1,15,CASSEVRVAVYGYTF,TGTGCCAGCAGTGAAGTAAGGGTCGCAGTGTACGGCTACACCTTC
NA,TRBJ2-7,NA,TRBV4-1,16,CASSRLSALNSYEQYF,TGCGCCAGCAGCCGTCTCTCGGCATTAAACTCCTACGAGCAGTACTTC
NA,TRBJ1-2,NA,TRBV21-1,18,CASSKVGDFEGAVDGYTF,TGTGCCAGCAGCAAAGTAGGAGACTTCGAGGGGGCGGTGGATGGCTACACCTTC
NA,TRBJ1-1,NA,TRBV5-1,15,CASSWGGGGSTEAFF,TGCGCCAGCAGTTGGGGGGGCGGCGGGTCCACTGAAGCTTTCTTT
TRBD1,TRBJ2-3,NA,TRBV9,15,CASSGNPGGSDTQYF,TGTGCCAGCAGCGGGAACCCAGGGGGCTCAGATACGCAGTATTTT
TRBD2,TRBJ2-3,NA,TRBV6-5,15,CASRPGLASTDTQYF,TGTGCCAGCAGGCCGGGACTAGCGAGCACAGATACGCAGTATTTT